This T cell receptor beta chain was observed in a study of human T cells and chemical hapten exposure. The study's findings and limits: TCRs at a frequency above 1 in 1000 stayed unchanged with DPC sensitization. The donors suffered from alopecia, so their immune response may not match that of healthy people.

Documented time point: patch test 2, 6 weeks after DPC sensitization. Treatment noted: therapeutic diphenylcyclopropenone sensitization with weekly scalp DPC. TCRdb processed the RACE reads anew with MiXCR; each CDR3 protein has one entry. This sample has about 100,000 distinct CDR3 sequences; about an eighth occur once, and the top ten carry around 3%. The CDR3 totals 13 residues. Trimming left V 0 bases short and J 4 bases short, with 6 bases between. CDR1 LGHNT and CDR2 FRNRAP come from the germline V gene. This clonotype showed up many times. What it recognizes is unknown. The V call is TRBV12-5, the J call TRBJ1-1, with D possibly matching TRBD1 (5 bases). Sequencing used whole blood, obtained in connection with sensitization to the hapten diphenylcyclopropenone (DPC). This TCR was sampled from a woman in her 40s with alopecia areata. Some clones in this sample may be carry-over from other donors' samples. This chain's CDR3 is CASGLVGVTEAFF. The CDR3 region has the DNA TGTGCTAGTGGTTTGGTAGGGGTCACTGAAGCTTTCTTT.